The 3 T cell receptor beta chains below come from one sample, sequenced in a study of regulatory T cells in long-lasting Graves disease. Building of the TCR beta libraries involved iRepertoire HTBI primers and Arm-PCR of CDR3 regions. In TCRdb, the multiplex PCR reads were re-called with MiXCR into one record per CDR3 protein. The sample yields 430,000 or so distinct CDR3 sequences, roughly a fifth seen once. The time point was: persistent/refractory GD, antithyroid drugs over 5 years with positive TRAb. With RNA extracted from PBMCs as input, the TCR library was made. Sequencing used peripheral blood mononuclear cells (PBMCs), obtained when the disease was refractory, from a patient treated with antithyroid drugs. These TCRs come from a female donor with Graves disease.

This clonotype has a handful of counts. The V call is TRBV20-1, the J call TRBJ1-3; D is possibly TRBD1 (5 bases). Per the germline V gene, CDR1 is DFQATT and CDR2 is SNEGSKA (reference sequence). The V and J ends lost 4 bases and 3 bases respectively, with 7 bases between them. This CDR3 comprises 12 residues. The CDR3 nucleotides are TGCAGTGCTACGGACATTGGAAACACCATATATTTT. This gives the protein CSATDIGNTIYF.

A few counts support this clonotype. The genes are TRBV2 and TRBJ2-7; D may be TRBD2 (5 bases). The CDR3 loop spans 12 amino acids. Trimming removed 11 bases from V and 5 bases from J, with 16 bases in between. Germline CDR1 is SNHLY and CDR2 is FYNNEI. Written as DNA, the CDR3 is TGTGCCGAGCAGAGGGTAAGGGACGAGCAGTACTTC. Protein sequence: CAEQRVRDEQYF.

This clonotype was picked up many times. CDR3 amino acids: CASSAVGGQETQYF. CDR3 sequence (DNA): TGTGCCAGCAGCGCAGTCGGGGGTCAAGAGACCCAGTACTTC. The V gene is TRBV7-3, the J gene TRBJ2-5; TRBD2 might be the D (6 bases). CDR1 and CDR2 from the germline V gene are SGHTA and FQGTGA. The length of the CDR3 is 14 residues. V lost 5 bases and J lost 2, with 12 bases in between.